These 28 T cell receptor beta chains originate from one sample sequenced in a study of Tregs in tolerant kidney transplant recipients. Clones were sequenced by immunoSEQ multiplex PCR, and TCRdb holds only the in-frame ones, with some missing. Counted here are roughly 120,000 clones, roughly 92% occurring once; the ten biggest clones make up approximately 0.6%. Sequencing was performed on CD4+ T cells from blood. The receptors shown here come from a human donor in good health.

This chain uses TRBV6-6 with TRBJ2-3; 11 positions match TRBD2. The V gene's germline CDR1 is MNHNY and CDR2 SVGAGI (reference sequence). This CDR3 comprises 16 residues. V shed 4 bases, J shed 3 bases, and the junction held 6 bases outside the gene matches. CDR3 amino acids: CASSFTSGSVTDTQYF. The CDR3 DNA sequence: TGTGCCAGCAGTTTTACTAGCGGGAGTGTTACAGATACGCAGTATTTT.

The V call is TRBV5-4, the J call TRBJ2-7; D uncertain. Trimming stripped 4 bases from V and 4 bases from J, with 9 bases between. The CDR3 consists of 12 residues. CDR1 and CDR2 from the germline V gene are SGHNT and YYREEE (reference sequence). This CDR3 reads CASSKPQYEQYF. The CDR3 DNA reads as TGTGCCAGCAGCAAGCCCCAATACGAGCAGTACTTC. The full variable domain, rest sourced from reference TRBV5-4 and TRBJ2-7, is ETGVTQSPTHLIKTRGQQVTLRCSSQSGHNTVSWYQQALGQGPQFIFQYYREEENGRGNFPPRFSGLQFPNYSSELNVNALELDDSALYLCASSKPQYEQYFGPGTRLTVT.

The V call is TRBV5-6, the J call TRBJ2-2; 10 bases fit TRBD2. CDR3 length: 17 amino acids. Germline V CDR1 and CDR2: SGHDT, YYEEEE. V gave up 3 bases and J gave up 1 base; unmatched junction bases: 6. CDR3 in amino acids: CASSSPGLAQNTGELFF. The CDR3 bases are TGTGCCAGCAGCTCACCGGGACTAGCGCAGAACACCGGGGAGCTGTTTTTT.

This clone occurred once. V and J are TRBV6-5 and TRBJ1-2; TRBD1 agrees at 8 bases. Germline loops: CDR1 MNHEY, CDR2 SVGAGI. V lost 4 bases and J lost 3; bases outside the gene matches: 10. This CDR3 is built from 16 residues. The DNA of the CDR3 is TGTGCCAGCAGTTCAAGTCCCGGGACAGGATACTATGGCTACACCTTC. Its protein product is CASSSSPGTGYYGYTF.

This clone came up a few times. This chain joins TRBV19 and TRBJ2-2; 8 bases agree with TRBD1. Germline V gene lookup returns CDR1 LNHDA and CDR2 SQIVND (reference sequence). CDR3 size: 14 residues. Trimming at V came to 10 bases and at J to 4 bases, leaving 8 bases not matched to a gene. CDR3 region: CATRRDRITGELFF. In DNA form, the CDR3 reads TGTGCCACCCGCCGGGACAGGATCACCGGGGAGCTGTTTTTT.

The chain employs TRBV2 and TRBJ1-6, with 7 bases fitting TRBD1. The CDR3 sequence is 16 residues long. V trimming: 8 bases; J trimming: 9 bases; junction bases outside the gene matches: 16. CDR1 is SNHLY, CDR2 FYNNEI, per germline. CDR3 region: CASGDTTGTAGSPLHF. For the CDR3, the DNA is TGTGCCAGCGGGGATACCACCGGGACAGCCGGTTCACCCCTCCACTTT.

The chain links TRBV6-1 to TRBJ1-1; D is ambiguous. The germline V gene has CDR1 MNHNS and CDR2 SASEGT. V lost 6 bases and J lost 1, with 9 bases in between. This CDR3 comprises 13 residues. The CDR3 nucleotides read TGTGCCAGCAGATTTGACAAGAACACTGAAGCTTTCTTT. It yields the protein CASRFDKNTEAFF.

This chain uses TRBV4-1 with TRBJ2-6, with D unresolved. CDR1 is MGHRA, CDR2 YSYEKL, per germline. With 4 bases removed from V and 0 bases from J, the gap between germline ends came to 7 bases. The CDR3 spans 15 residues. CDR3 in amino acids: CASSLISSGANVLTF. Written as DNA, the CDR3 is TGCGCCAGCAGCCTTATTAGCTCTGGGGCCAACGTCCTGACTTTC.

V usage is TRBV5-4 and J usage is TRBJ1-4; tentatively, D is TRBD1 (6 bases). V was cut by 4 bases and J by 4 bases, with 17 bases left in between. The CDR3 totals 16 residues. Germline CDR1 is SGHNT and CDR2 is YYREEE (reference sequence). CDR3 residues: CASSPRGGSGNEKLFF. The CDR3 DNA reads as TGTGCCAGCAGCCCTAGGGGGGGCAGTGGTAATGAAAAACTGTTTTTT.

The CDR3 bases are TGTGCCAGCAGCCGAGGAATGGGACTAGCGGGAGGGCCAGGCAATGAGCAGTTCTTC. It is translated as CASSRGMGLAGGPGNEQFF. V and J are TRBV4-2 and TRBJ2-1, with 16 bases matching TRBD2. V lost 4 bases and J lost 6; bases outside the gene matches: 12. From germline, CDR1 is LGHNA and CDR2 YNFKEQ. CDR3 length: 19 amino acids.

This chain links TRBV5-3 with TRBJ1-2, with 7 nucleotides matching TRBD1. TRBV5-3 is an open reading frame whose function is uncertain. Losses at the gene ends were 4 bases for V and 0 bases for J; bases not matched to a gene: 12. The CDR3 sequence is 17 residues long. The CDR3: CARSPAAWDSSNYGYTF. The CDR3 nucleotides read TGTGCCAGAAGCCCCGCCGCTTGGGACAGTTCTAACTATGGCTACACCTTC.

The chain uses TRBV5-4 and TRBJ2-3; weak D call: TRBD2 (6 bases). V lost 0 bases and J 1 base, leaving 9 bases between the germline ends. CDR3 length: 15 residues. The germline V gene has CDR1 SGHNT and CDR2 YYREEE (reference sequence). The CDR3 coding sequence is TGTGCCAGCAGCTTGGCGGCTAGCGGCACAGATACGCAGTATTTT. Its translation: CASSLAASGTDTQYF. The complete variable domain, with remaining parts taken from reference TRBV5-4 and TRBJ2-3, reads ETGVTQSPTHLIKTRGQQVTLRCSSQSGHNTVSWYQQALGQGPQFIFQYYREEENGRGNFPPRFSGLQFPNYSSELNVNALELDDSALYLCASSLAASGTDTQYFGPGTRLTVL.

A few counts support this clone. The rearrangement links TRBV21-1 to TRBJ2-2; TRBD1 reflects the table's D call only, with no check against the DNA. TRBV21-1 is noted as a pseudogene. The CDR3 has 17 residues. The CDR3 nucleotides read TGTGCCAGCAGCAAGGGACAGGGAGAACCGAACACCGGGGAGCTGTTTTTT. Translation: CASSKGQGEPNTGELFF.

The chain couples TRBV18 to TRBJ1-2, with 9 positions matching TRBD1. The V and J ends lost 3 bases and 2 bases, in that order; junction bases with no gene match: 4. The CDR3 length is 15 residues. The germline V gene encodes CDR1 KGHSH and CDR2 LQKENI. DNA of the CDR3: TGTGCCAGCTCACCTTCAGGACAGGGGAACTATGGCTACACCTTC. It codes for CASSPSGQGNYGYTF.

The chain employs TRBV10-1 and TRBJ2-1; D not certain. There are 13 residues in the CDR3. Trimming removed 3 bases from V and 3 bases from J, with 6 bases in between. Germline values: CDR1 WNHNN, CDR2 SYGVQD (reference sequence). The CDR3 spells CASSEQLYNEQFF. CDR3 coding DNA: TGCGCCAGCAGTGAACAGCTCTACAATGAGCAGTTCTTC.

The chain uses TRBV10-2 and TRBJ2-7, with 12 bases identical to TRBD2. This CDR3 is built from 14 residues. V was clipped by 6 bases and J by 3 bases; unmatched bases: 3. CDR1 WSHSY and CDR2 SAAADI come from the germline V gene. The CDR3 here is CASSVTSGSYEQYF. Here the CDR3 DNA reads TGCGCCAGCAGCGTGACTAGCGGGAGCTACGAGCAGTACTTC.

The chain links TRBV18 to TRBJ2-7; 7 bases map to TRBD2. This CDR3 comprises 14 residues. The V segment lost 1 base and the J segment 5 bases; nucleotides outside the gene matches: 5. The V gene's germline CDR1 is KGHSH and CDR2 LQKENI. The CDR3 DNA reads as TGTGCCAGCTCACCACTGGCGGGGGATGACGAGCAGTACTTC. As protein: CASSPLAGDDEQYF.

The rearrangement joins TRBV21-1 to TRBJ2-7; TRBD1 reflects the table's D call only, with no check against the DNA. TRBV21-1 is deemed a pseudogene. The CDR3 has 15 residues. The CDR3 loop reads CASSKEGAPSYEQYF. As DNA, the CDR3 is TGTGCCAGCAGCAAAGAGGGGGCCCCTTCCTACGAGCAGTACTTC.

The genes are TRBV11-1 and TRBJ2-5; TRBD2 aligns across 7 bases. Trimming at V came to 1 base and at J to 4 bases, leaving 15 bases not matched to a gene. CDR3 length equals 18 residues. CDR1 is SGHAT, CDR2 FQDESV, per germline (reference sequence). The CDR3: CASSLDPSGGGRGETQYF. The CDR3 DNA follows: TGTGCCAGCAGCTTAGACCCCAGCGGAGGAGGGAGGGGAGAGACCCAGTACTTC.

The J gene is TRBJ2-2, the V gene TRBV7-9; D possibly corresponds to TRBD2 (6 bases). This CDR3 has 16 amino acids. Looked up from germline, CDR1 is SEHNR and CDR2 is FQNEAQ (reference sequence). V was cut by 5 bases and J by 2 bases, with 15 bases left in between. The CDR3 DNA sequence: TGTGCCAGCAGCCGAGGGTTCGGGAGAAACACCGGGGAGCTGTTTTTT. Its translation is CASSRGFGRNTGELFF.

The chain is built from TRBV30 and TRBJ2-1; 9 nucleotides match TRBD2. Germline V gene sequence: CDR1 GTSNPN, CDR2 SVGIG (reference sequence). After removal of 0 bases from V and 8 bases from J, the junction contained 17 bases not matched to a gene. The CDR3 has 18 amino acids. The CDR3 region has the DNA TGTGCCTGGAGTGTTGCAACTAGCGGGTTGATAAGCAAGGATGAGCAGTTCTTC. It yields the protein CAWSVATSGLISKDEQFF.

J is TRBJ2-7 and V is TRBV11-2; 7 bases match TRBD1. The CDR3 loop spans 15 amino acids. Germline V gene sequence: CDR1 SGHAT, CDR2 FQNNGV. V was clipped by 4 bases and J by 4 bases; unmatched bases: 10. The CDR3 here is CASSSEGAVSYEQYF. The CDR3 bases are TGTGCCAGCAGCTCCGAGGGGGCAGTTTCGTACGAGCAGTACTTC. Full variable domain (remainder filled in from reference TRBV11-2 and TRBJ2-7): EAGVAQSPRYKIIEKRQSVAFWCNPISGHATLYWYQQILGQGPKLLIQFQNNGVVDDSQLPKDRFSAERLKGVDSTLKIQPAKLEDSAVYLCASSSEGAVSYEQYFGPGTRLTVT.

The rearrangement uses TRBV6-1 and TRBJ1-4; possible D gene TRBD1, 5 bases. In germline, CDR1 is MNHNS, CDR2 SASEGT. The CDR3 runs to 14 residues. Between the trimmed V and J ends, which lost 1 base and 4 bases, there was a span of 7 bases. CDR3 in DNA: TGTGCCAGCAGTGAAGGGACAAGTAATGAAAAACTGTTTTTT. This codes for CASSEGTSNEKLFF.

This chain connects TRBV5-4 to TRBJ2-3; TRBD2 matches 7 bases. The V and J ends lost 2 bases and 6 bases, in that order; junction bases with no gene match: 3. CDR3 length: 13 residues. Looked up from germline, CDR1 is SGHNT and CDR2 is YYREEE (reference sequence). The CDR3 region is CASSLEGGDTQYF. DNA of the CDR3: TGTGCCAGCAGCTTAGAGGGAGGGGATACGCAGTATTTT.

This chain connects TRBV5-1 to TRBJ1-1, with a weak D call TRBD1 (6 bases). CDR1 is SGHRS, CDR2 YFSETQ, per germline. V lost 1 base and J lost 1, with 8 bases in between. This CDR3 region has 14 residues. The CDR3 sequence: CASSLLGQNTEAFF. The CDR3 coding sequence is TGCGCCAGCAGCTTGTTGGGACAGAACACTGAAGCTTTCTTT.

This clone appeared once. The chain carries TRBV6-1 and TRBJ2-7; TRBD2 is a possible D gene (7 bases). Germline-derived CDR1 and CDR2 are MNHNS and SASEGT. CDR3 length: 14 residues. The germline V and J ends were trimmed by 6 bases and 0 bases, with 12 bases remaining between them. This CDR3 reads CASREGGPSYEQYF. CDR3 DNA: TGTGCCAGCAGAGAGGGGGGGCCCTCCTACGAGCAGTACTTC.

The V and J genes are TRBV19 and TRBJ1-4, with D possibly TRBD1 on 6 matching bases. Germline values: CDR1 LNHDA, CDR2 SQIVND (reference sequence). Trimming took off 6 bases at V and 5 bases at J, with 16 bases between the two ends. The CDR3 is 15 amino acids. The CDR3 reads CASRRGGRLNEKLFF. DNA for the CDR3: TGTGCCAGTAGGAGGGGGGGGCGGTTGAATGAAAAACTGTTTTTT.

This CDR3 reads CASSDSRTLYGYTF. Here the CDR3 DNA reads TGTGCCAGCAGTGACTCTCGGACATTATATGGCTACACCTTC. This chain joins TRBV6-1 and TRBJ1-2, with a weak D call TRBD1 (5 bases). V lost 3 bases to trimming and J lost 5 bases, with 13 bases between them. The CDR3 sequence is 14 residues long. Per the germline V gene, CDR1 is MNHNS and CDR2 is SASEGT.